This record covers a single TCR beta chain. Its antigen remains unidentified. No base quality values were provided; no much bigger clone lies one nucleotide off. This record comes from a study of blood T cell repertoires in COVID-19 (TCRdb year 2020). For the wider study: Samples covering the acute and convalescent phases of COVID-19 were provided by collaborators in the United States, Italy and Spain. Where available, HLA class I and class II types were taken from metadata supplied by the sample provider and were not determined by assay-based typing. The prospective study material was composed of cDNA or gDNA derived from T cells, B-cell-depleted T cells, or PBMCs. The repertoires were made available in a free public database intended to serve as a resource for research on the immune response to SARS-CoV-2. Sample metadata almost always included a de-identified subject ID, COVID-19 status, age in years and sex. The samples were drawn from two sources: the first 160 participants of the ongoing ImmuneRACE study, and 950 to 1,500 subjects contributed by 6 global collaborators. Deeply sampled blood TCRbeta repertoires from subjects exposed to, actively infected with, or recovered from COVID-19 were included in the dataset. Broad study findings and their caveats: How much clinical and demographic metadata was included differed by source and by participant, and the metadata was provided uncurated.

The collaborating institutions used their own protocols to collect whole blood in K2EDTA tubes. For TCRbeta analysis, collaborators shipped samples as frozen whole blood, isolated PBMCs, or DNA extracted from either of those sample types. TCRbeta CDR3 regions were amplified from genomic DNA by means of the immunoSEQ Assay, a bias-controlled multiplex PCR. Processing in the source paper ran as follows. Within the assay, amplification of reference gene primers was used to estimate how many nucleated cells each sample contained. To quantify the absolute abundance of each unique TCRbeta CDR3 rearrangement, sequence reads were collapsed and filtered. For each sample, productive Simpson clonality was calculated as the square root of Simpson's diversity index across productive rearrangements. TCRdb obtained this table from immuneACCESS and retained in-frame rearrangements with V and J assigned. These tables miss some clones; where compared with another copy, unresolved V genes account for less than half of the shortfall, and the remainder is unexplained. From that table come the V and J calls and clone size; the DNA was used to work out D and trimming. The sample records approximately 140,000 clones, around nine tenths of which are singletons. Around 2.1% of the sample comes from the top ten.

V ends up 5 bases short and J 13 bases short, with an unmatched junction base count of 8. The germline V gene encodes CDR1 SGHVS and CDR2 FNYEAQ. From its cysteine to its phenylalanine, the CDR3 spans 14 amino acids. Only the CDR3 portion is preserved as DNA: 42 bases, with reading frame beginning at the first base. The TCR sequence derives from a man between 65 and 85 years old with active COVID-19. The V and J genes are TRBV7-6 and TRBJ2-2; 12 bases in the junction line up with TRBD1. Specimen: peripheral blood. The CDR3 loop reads CASSSGTGGNVLFF. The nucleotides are TGTGCCAGCAGCAGCGGGACAGGGGGCAATGTGCTGTTTTTT. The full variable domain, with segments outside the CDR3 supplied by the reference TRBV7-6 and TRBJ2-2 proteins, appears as GAGVSQSPRYKVTKRGQDVALRCDPISGHVSLYWYRQALGQGPEFLTYFNYEAQQDKSGLPNDRFSAERPEGSISTLTIQRTEQRDSAMYRCASSSGTGGNVLFFGEGSRLTVL.